This record concerns one TCR beta chain sequence. The sample comes from a study of shared clonotypes between healthy human individuals. As for the study in general: In total, the donors were two women and a few men aged 18 to 49.

HIV-negative, healthy adults without recent acute infections or vaccinations were the donors. V lost 3 bases and J lost 0; bases outside the gene matches: 5. Germline CDR1 reads SGHRS; CDR2 reads YFSETQ. The CDR3 runs 15 residues. TCRdb keeps only in-frame clones here, not all; method: immunoSEQ multiplex PCR. The repertoire includes about 1.5 million clones, about 98% of them detected once, and approximately 0.44% sits in the top ten. The TCR comes from a young man in good health. The source material was naive CD4+ T cells sorted from blood. Subset denoted: CD45RA+ positively selected. V and J are TRBV5-1 and TRBJ2-7; TRBD2 aligns across 8 bases. The CDR3 coding sequence is TGCGCCAGCAGCTCGAGCGGGAGAAGCTCCTACGAGCAGTACTTC. The encoded protein is CASSSSGRSSYEQYF.